This T cell receptor (beta chain) comes out of a study of CD8+ T cells in alopecia areata. As for the study in general: Twice a day, 5 to 10 mg of oral tofacitinib was administered to treated patients.

Regarding treatment: oral pan-JAK inhibitor, 5-10 mg twice daily. Germline CDR1 and CDR2: MNHEY and SMNVEV (reference sequence). J lost 8 bases, V lost 6 bases, and 6 bases had no gene match. The CDR3 consists of 13 residues. RNA was extracted and reverse transcribed into cDNA as the sequencing template. Using immunoSEQ multiplex PCR, the repertoire was profiled, and TCRdb retains in-frame clones only, with some absent. The top ten clones hold about a fifth of a sample with about 39,000 clones, 65% of them seen once. The receptor's source is a human donor with alopecia areata. This specimen was CD8+ T cells sorted from blood, taken at week 4, from a patient treated with tofacitinib. The rearrangement links TRBV27 to TRBJ2-4, with TRBD2 matching over 8 bases. CDR3 DNA sequence: TGTGCCAGCAGCGGGACTAGGTTTGACATTCAGTACTTC. Amino acids: CASSGTRFDIQYF.